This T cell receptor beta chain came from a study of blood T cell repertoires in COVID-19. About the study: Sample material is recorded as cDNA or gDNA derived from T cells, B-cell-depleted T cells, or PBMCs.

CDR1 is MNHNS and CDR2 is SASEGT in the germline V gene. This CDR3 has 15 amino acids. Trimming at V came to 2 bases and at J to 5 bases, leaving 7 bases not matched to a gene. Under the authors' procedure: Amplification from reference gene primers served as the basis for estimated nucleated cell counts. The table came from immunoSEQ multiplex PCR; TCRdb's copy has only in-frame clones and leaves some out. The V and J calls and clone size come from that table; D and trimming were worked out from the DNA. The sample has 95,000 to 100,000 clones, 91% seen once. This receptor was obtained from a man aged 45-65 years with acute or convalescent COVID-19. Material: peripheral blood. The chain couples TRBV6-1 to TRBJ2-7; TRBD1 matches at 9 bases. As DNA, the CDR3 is TGTGCCAGCAGTGAACCGGGACAGGGTGGCCACGAGCAGTACTTC. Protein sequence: CASSEPGQGGHEQYF.